The clone carrying this TCR beta chain was seen many times. This entry belongs to a study of beta chain features in type 1 diabetes. Since all of the isolated RNA was reverse transcribed, expressed TCRB transcripts were what got sequenced. Profiling relied on immunoSEQ multiplex PCR, and the TCRdb table lists in-frame clones only, not all of them. The sample lists a few hundred thousand clones; 13% to 15% were seen once. The length of the CDR3 is 13 residues. Germline V gene lookup returns CDR1 WNHNN and CDR2 SYGVQD (reference sequence). Trimming removed 3 bases from V and 6 bases from J, with 12 bases in between. Isolation of CD4+ naive, central memory, regulatory and stem cell-like memory cells was achieved by sorting via CD45RO/CCR7/CD25/CD127/CD95/CD27.

V gene TRBV10-1 combines with J gene TRBJ2-7, with a weak D call TRBD1 (5 bases). The TCR comes from a man in his thirties or forties in good health. Material for sequencing was central memory CD4+ T cells from blood. The CDR3 region is CASSESRVGEQYF. DNA of the CDR3: TGCGCCAGCAGTGAAAGCAGGGTGGGCGAGCAGTACTTC.